Below are 29 T cell receptor beta chains sequenced from a single sample in a study of blood T cell repertoires in COVID-19. Sequencing used immunoSEQ multiplex PCR; TCRdb keeps in-frame clones, though not all of them. Here the sample spans fewer than 250,000 clones, around 86% being singletons. Material: PBMCs or T cells enriched from blood (not recorded which). These receptors were obtained from a man aged 25-45 years in a cohort exposed to, infected with or recovered from COVID-19 (not recorded which).

CDR3: CASSPRRGQPQHF. The CDR3 coding sequence is TGCGCCAGCAGCCCTCGGCGGGGTCAGCCCCAGCATTTT. The chain carries TRBV4-3 and TRBJ1-5; no reliable D call. The V end lost 4 bases, the J end lost 6 bases, and 10 bases lay between the germline ends. The CDR3 contains 13 residues. Germline CDR1 reads LGHNA; CDR2 reads YSLEER.

The chain couples TRBV7-3 to TRBJ2-5; 8 bases align to TRBD2. This CDR3 is 15 amino acids long. In germline, CDR1 is SGHTA, CDR2 FQGTGA. V was pared by 4 bases and J by 5 bases, with 9 bases of the junction left unmatched. CDR3 amino acids: CASSSSGLVGETQYF. For the CDR3, the DNA is TGTGCCAGCAGCTCCTCGGGACTAGTCGGCGAGACCCAGTACTTC. Full variable domain (missing parts from reference TRBV7-3 and TRBJ2-5): GAGVSQTPSNKVTEKGKYVELRCDPISGHTALYWYRQSLGQGPEFLIYFQGTGAADDSGLPNDRFFAVRPEGSVSTLKIQRTERGDSAVYLCASSSSGLVGETQYFGPGTRLLVL.

This chain links TRBV12-3 or TRBV12-4 with TRBJ1-2; 7 nucleotides align to TRBD1. The CDR3 sequence is 12 residues long. J lost 3 bases, V lost 6 bases, and 1 base had no gene match. CDR3 sequence (DNA): TGTGCCAGCAGCGGGACAGACTATGGCTACACCTTC. Translated, it gives CASSGTDYGYTF.

The rearrangement joins TRBV28 to TRBJ2-1; 7 bases are a match to TRBD2. The J segment lost 1 base and the V segment lost 2 bases, leaving 14 bases of the junction unmatched. CDR3 length: 19 residues. The germline gives CDR1 MDHEN, CDR2 SYDVKM. CDR3 region: CASSLSPSQRGISYNEQFF. CDR3 DNA sequence: TGTGCCAGCAGTTTAAGCCCCTCCCAGCGGGGTATTTCCTACAATGAGCAGTTCTTC.

The V gene is TRBV24-1, the J gene TRBJ1-2; 8 nucleotides agree with TRBD1. Trimming cost V 7 bases and J 4 bases; bases outside gene matches: 16. The germline gives CDR1 KGHDR, CDR2 SFDVKD. CDR3 length: 17 amino acids. CDR3 in DNA: TGTGCCACCAGCCTGGGGTCAGGGGGCGCGCAAAGCTATGGCTACACCTTC. It specifies CATSLGSGGAQSYGYTF.

This chain uses TRBV10-1 with TRBJ2-2, with 8 bases lining up with TRBD2. Looked up from germline, CDR1 is WNHNN and CDR2 is SYGVQD (reference sequence). V shed 6 bases and J 6 bases; nucleotides not matched to a gene: 18. This CDR3 region has 18 residues. The CDR3: CASSDHRLANKHPGELFF. The DNA for the CDR3 is TGCGCCAGCAGCGATCATAGACTAGCGAACAAACACCCCGGGGAGCTGTTTTTT.

The chain carries TRBV11-2 and TRBJ1-2; the D gene is possibly TRBD1 (5 bases). The length of the CDR3 is 13 residues. Germline CDR1 SGHAT, CDR2 FQNNGV. With 2 bases removed from V and 4 bases from J, the gap between germline ends came to 8 bases. The CDR3: CASSLRGTYGYTF. CDR3 sequence (DNA): TGTGCCAGCAGCTTACGGGGGACCTATGGCTACACCTTC.

This chain uses TRBV6-5 with TRBJ1-3; D call uncertain. Trimming left V 4 bases short and J 4 bases short, with 11 bases between. The CDR3 is made up of 14 amino acids. Germline loops: CDR1 MNHEY, CDR2 SVGAGI. DNA of the CDR3: TGTGCCAGCAGTTTTAACCCGGAGGGAAACACCATATATTTT. The encoded protein is CASSFNPEGNTIYF.

V gene TRBV3-1 (or the pseudogene TRBV3-2) combines with J gene TRBJ2-3, with TRBD1 as a possible D gene (6 bases). The CDR3 extends over 14 amino acids. V lost 3 bases and J lost 4, with 11 bases in between. In germline, CDR1 is LGHDT, CDR2 YNNKEL (reference sequence). Here the CDR3 reads CASSQMRGSDTQYF. In DNA form, the CDR3 reads TGTGCCAGCAGCCAGATGAGGGGGTCAGATACGCAGTATTTT.

The chain uses TRBV28 and TRBJ2-7; D gene ambiguous. V was trimmed by 2 bases and J by 7 bases, leaving 6 bases between them. CDR1 is MDHEN and CDR2 is SYDVKM in the germline V gene. This CDR3 has 11 amino acids. The CDR3 bases are TGTGCCAGCAGTTTAAGTAGAGAGCAGTACTTC. Translating gives CASSLSREQYF.

The chain is built from TRBV7-8 and TRBJ2-5, with D possibly being TRBD2 (6 bases). Per the germline V gene, CDR1 is SGHVS and CDR2 is FQNEAQ. The CDR3 extends over 16 amino acids. V was clipped by 9 bases and J by 5 bases, with 25 bases between them. The CDR3 here is CARRGGVGLKGETQYF. DNA for the CDR3: TGTGCCAGGAGGGGCGGGGTCGGCTTAAAGGGGGAGACCCAGTACTTC.

This clone was found many times. The CDR3 here is CASADRDDNQPQHF. The CDR3, as DNA: TGTGCCAGCGCCGACAGGGACGACAATCAGCCCCAGCATTTT. J is TRBJ1-5 and V is TRBV27, with TRBD1 matching over 7 bases. The length of the CDR3 is 14 residues. In germline, CDR1 is MNHEY, CDR2 SMNVEV (reference sequence). V shed 8 bases, J shed 3 bases, and the junction held 7 bases outside the gene matches.

The rearrangement uses TRBV27 and TRBJ2-2; maybe TRBD2 (6 bases). Trimming stripped 5 bases from V and 2 bases from J, with 18 bases between. Germline V lookup: CDR1 MNHEY, CDR2 SMNVEV (reference sequence). The CDR3 totals 17 residues. Written as DNA, the CDR3 is TGTGCCAGCAGTCCAATAATTGGGGGGTTTAACACCGGGGAGCTGTTTTTT. It encodes CASSPIIGGFNTGELFF.

The rearrangement uses TRBV11-2 and TRBJ1-1, with D tentatively TRBD1 (6 bases). Germline CDR1 SGHAT, CDR2 FQNNGV. The V gene lost 5 bases and the J gene lost 1 base, with 14 bases spanning the gap. This CDR3 is built from 15 residues. CDR3 region: CASSPYAGANTEAFF. CDR3 coding DNA: TGTGCCAGCAGCCCCTACGCGGGGGCGAACACTGAAGCTTTCTTT.

The chain uses TRBV19 and TRBJ1-5; D ambiguous. V was cut by 5 bases and J by 5 bases, with 10 bases left in between. CDR3 length: 13 amino acids. Per the germline V gene, CDR1 is LNHDA and CDR2 is SQIVND (reference sequence). The CDR3 DNA follows: TGTGCCAGTAGTCCCCATTCGGATCAGCCCCAGCATTTT. Encoded protein: CASSPHSDQPQHF.

The CDR3 reads CASSPTGGPNGELFF. CDR3 sequence (DNA): TGTGCCAGCAGCCCCACGGGAGGGCCTAACGGGGAGCTGTTTTTT. J is TRBJ2-2 and V is TRBV7-2, with 8 bases that match TRBD2. Trimming removed 5 bases from V and 7 bases from J; junction bases left unmatched: 9. Germline CDR1 is SGHTA and CDR2 is FQGNSA. CDR3 length: 15 residues.

A single count supports this clone. The chain recombines TRBV29-1 with TRBJ1-2; unclear D gene. Trimming left V 3 bases short and J 7 bases short, with 18 bases between. The germline CDR1 and CDR2 sequences are SQVTM and ANQGSEA. This CDR3 spans 14 amino acids. Written as DNA, the CDR3 is TGCAGCGTTGAGTCTCAAGGTCGAGGATCTGGCTACACCTTC. This codes for CSVESQGRGSGYTF. Together with reference TRBV29-1 and TRBJ1-2, the CDR3 gives the full variable domain: SAVISQKPSRDICQRGTSLTIQCQVDSQVTMMFWYRQQPGQSLTLIATANQGSEATYESGFVIDKFPISRPNLTFSTLTVSNMSPEDSSIYLCSVESQGRGSGYTFGSGTRLTVV.

At least ten counts were recorded for this clone. The rearrangement links TRBV29-1 to TRBJ2-1; 7 bases map to TRBD1. V shed 6 bases and J 3 bases; nucleotides not matched to a gene: 11. CDR1 is SQVTM, CDR2 ANQGSEA, per germline. The CDR3 covers 15 residues. Here the CDR3 reads CSVSTGTADYNEQFF. The CDR3 coding sequence is TGCAGCGTCAGCACCGGGACAGCGGACTACAATGAGCAGTTCTTC.

This clone was seen a single time. The chain recombines TRBV6-1 with TRBJ2-1, with 7 nucleotides matching TRBD2. The CDR3 is made up of 17 amino acids. Germline lookup yields CDR1 MNHNS and CDR2 SASEGT. The J segment lost 0 bases and the V segment lost 1 base, leaving 6 bases of the junction unmatched. DNA for the CDR3: TGTGCCAGCAGTGAAGTAGTCGGCGGGAGCTCCTACAATGAGCAGTTCTTC. Protein product: CASSEVVGGSSYNEQFF.

This clone has a handful of counts. This rearrangement joins TRBV18 to TRBJ1-3; D possibly corresponds to TRBD1 (6 bases). Germline V gives CDR1 KGHSH, CDR2 LQKENI. The CDR3 is made up of 17 amino acids. Trimming removed 4 bases from V and 0 bases from J, with 16 bases in between. The CDR3 DNA reads as TGTGCCAGCTCACTACAGGGAGCCCTCGTCTCTGGAAACACCATATATTTT. Residues: CASSLQGALVSGNTIYF.

This clone appeared a single time. One end of the junction is discordant with germline, which a read error may explain. The chain recombines TRBV7-7 with TRBJ2-1, with TRBD2 matching over 10 bases. Germline CDR1 is SSHAT and CDR2 is FNYEAQ (reference sequence). The CDR3 totals 15 residues. CDR3 in amino acids: CASSPGLADLNEQFF. In DNA form, the CDR3 reads TGTGCTAGCAGCCCCGGACTAGCGGACCTCAATGAGCAGTTCTTC.

This chain joins TRBV2 and TRBJ2-5, with 11 bases fitting TRBD2. Germline V gene sequence: CDR1 SNHLY, CDR2 FYNNEI. Trimming took 5 bases from V and 4 from J; bases not matched to a gene: 3. The CDR3 length is 14 residues. The CDR3 bases are TGTGCCAGCAGTAAAGGGACTAGCGGAGAGACCCAGTACTTC. Protein: CASSKGTSGETQYF.

This chain links TRBV9 with TRBJ2-4; TRBD2 aligns across 8 bases. There are 16 residues in the CDR3. With 1 base clipped from V and 1 base from J, the junction kept 4 bases outside the gene matches. Germline assignment: CDR1 SGDLS and CDR2 YYNGEE. CDR3 sequence: CASSVTGGVAKNIQYF. CDR3 DNA: TGTGCCAGCAGCGTAACGGGAGGGGTGGCCAAAAACATTCAGTACTTC.

The V and J genes are TRBV28 and TRBJ2-7; D is perhaps TRBD2 (6 bases). Germline V gene lookup returns CDR1 MDHEN and CDR2 SYDVKM. Trimming left V 6 bases short and J 3 bases short, with 15 bases between. The CDR3 totals 14 residues. CDR3 region: CASSARRAFYEQYF. In DNA form, the CDR3 reads TGTGCCAGCAGCGCCCGGAGGGCCTTCTACGAGCAGTACTTC.

This clone was counted a single time. The rearrangement links TRBV2 to TRBJ1-5, with 9 positions matching TRBD1. V was pared by 5 bases and J by 1 base, with 3 bases of the junction left unmatched. This CDR3 contains 15 residues. Germline V gene lookup returns CDR1 SNHLY and CDR2 FYNNEI. The CDR3 spells CASSIQGASNQPQHF. The CDR3 DNA reads as TGTGCCAGCAGTATACAGGGGGCGAGCAATCAGCCCCAGCATTTT.

The chain couples TRBV18 to TRBJ1-5, with a weak D call TRBD1 (5 bases). Germline assignment: CDR1 KGHSH and CDR2 LQKENI. This CDR3 has 15 residues. Trimming took off 3 bases at V and 6 bases at J, with 15 bases between the two ends. The CDR3 reads CASSPVRETAQPQHF. The CDR3 DNA reads TGTGCCAGCTCACCGGTCAGGGAAACCGCTCAGCCCCAGCATTTT. Full variable domain (missing parts from reference TRBV18 and TRBJ1-5): NAGVMQNPRHLVRRRGQEARLRCSPMKGHSHVYWYRQLPEEGLKFMVYLQKENIIDESGMPKERFSAEFPKEGPSILRIQQVVRGDSAAYFCASSPVRETAQPQHFGDGTRLSIL.

This chain uses TRBV18 with TRBJ1-2; 9 bases map to TRBD1. J lost 2 bases, V lost 0 bases, and 7 bases had no gene match. The CDR3 sequence is 17 residues long. Germline assignment: CDR1 KGHSH and CDR2 LQKENI. The CDR3 sequence: CASSPPLRDRENYGYTF. For the CDR3, the DNA is TGTGCCAGCTCACCACCGTTACGGGACAGGGAAAACTATGGCTACACCTTC.

V usage is TRBV5-4 and J usage is TRBJ2-5, with D hard to call. Germline V gene sequence: CDR1 SGHNT, CDR2 YYREEE (reference sequence). Trimming shortened V by 4 bases and J by 9 bases, and 13 bases separated the two germline ends. The CDR3 is 12 residues long. CDR3 in amino acids: CASSTEHASQYF. The DNA of the CDR3 is TGTGCCAGCAGCACCGAACACGCTTCCCAGTACTTC.

The V and J genes are TRBV5-1 and TRBJ1-2, with D perhaps TRBD1 (6 bases). V lost 4 bases to trimming and J lost 2 bases, with 12 bases between them. The CDR3 contains 14 residues. CDR1 and CDR2 (germline): SGHRS, YFSETQ. DNA for the CDR3: TGCGCCAGCAGCCGGATAGGGGGAAACTATGGCTACACCTTC. Translating it yields CASSRIGGNYGYTF.